What follows are 25 T cell receptor beta chains derived from one specimen sequenced in a study of cytomegalovirus exposure and HLA in healthy donors. With 60 Vbeta and 13 Jbeta primers, the PCR was carried out. Assay: immunoSEQ multiplex PCR; the TCRdb copy retains only in-frame clones and omits some. The profile covers over 40,000 clones, with roughly 80% appearing a single time and 2.5% to 3% taken by the ten largest. Sequenced input: PBMCs. The receptors were gathered from a woman aged 40-49 years in good health and CMV-seropositive.

This clone has only a few counts. The V and J genes are TRBV5-6 and TRBJ1-1; D is perhaps TRBD1 (6 bases). The germline V gene encodes CDR1 SGHDT and CDR2 YYEEEE. The length of the CDR3 is 12 residues. V shed 3 bases and J shed 10 bases, with 13 bases lying between them. DNA for the CDR3: TGTGCCAGCAGCTCGACAGGCCTTGGAGCTTTCTTT. The encoded protein is CASSSTGLGAFF.

The rearrangement joins TRBV27 to TRBJ1-6; 9 bases are a match to TRBD1. CDR3 length: 15 amino acids. The ends lost 6 bases at V and 7 bases at J; junction bases unmatched: 7. Germline V CDR1 and CDR2: MNHEY, SMNVEV (reference sequence). In DNA, the CDR3 is TGTGCCAGCAGCCTAGGGACAGGGAGAAATTCACCCCTCCACTTT. Its protein product is CASSLGTGRNSPLHF.

This clone was observed a few times. The V and J genes are TRBV2 and TRBJ2-5; 9 nucleotides line up with TRBD1. This CDR3 has 14 amino acids. V gave up 6 bases and J gave up 2 bases; unmatched junction bases: 4. The germline CDR1 and CDR2 sequences are SNHLY and FYNNEI. The CDR3 spells CASRVDRGQETQYF. The CDR3 nucleotides are TGTGCCAGCAGAGTCGACAGGGGGCAAGAGACCCAGTACTTC. Supplemented by reference TRBV2 and TRBJ2-5, the full variable domain reads EPEVTQTPSHQVTQMGQEVILRCVPISNHLYFYWYRQILGQKVEFLVSFYNNEISEKSEIFDDQFSVERPDGSNFTLKIRSTKLEDSAMYFCASRVDRGQETQYFGPGTRLLVL.

This sequence joins TRBV5-6 and TRBJ2-5, with D perhaps TRBD1 (6 bases). The DNA end favors TRBJ2-7, so the J call may be wrong. From germline, CDR1 is SGHDT and CDR2 YYEEEE. The CDR3 runs to 13 residues. The CDR3 sequence is CASSYTTGYEQYF. The CDR3 DNA sequence: TGTGCCAGCAGCTATACAACAGGGTACGAGCAGTACTTC.

V usage is TRBV2 and J usage is TRBJ1-1; TRBD1 matches at 8 bases. CDR1 is SNHLY, CDR2 FYNNEI, per germline. V trimming: 4 bases; J trimming: 1 base; junction bases outside the gene matches: 8. CDR3 size: 16 residues. CDR3 region: CASSGAGGLGNTEAFF. CDR3 nucleotide sequence: TGTGCCAGCAGTGGGGCAGGGGGCTTGGGGAACACTGAAGCTTTCTTT.

This clone was observed a single time. At one end, the junction sequence differs from germline, possibly due to a read error. The chain employs TRBV10-3 and TRBJ1-2; TRBD1 is a possible D gene (5 bases). This CDR3 has 10 amino acids. Germline-derived CDR1 and CDR2 are ENHRY and SYGVKD. CDR3 nucleotides: TGTGCCATCAGTGATGGGGCCACCTCCTTC. Translated: CAISDGATSF.

The chain joins TRBV5-4 to TRBJ2-3; D is possibly TRBD1 (6 bases). The germline CDR1 and CDR2 sequences are SGHNT and YYREEE (reference sequence). This CDR3 is built from 12 residues. Trimming pared 5 bases from V and 7 bases from J, leaving 11 bases between. CDR3 nucleotide sequence: TGTGCCAGCAGATCAGGGGTTAATACGCAGTATTTT. It codes for CASRSGVNTQYF.

The chain links TRBV10-2 to TRBJ1-5, with a possible D match to TRBD1 (6 bases). Germline assignment: CDR1 WSHSY and CDR2 SAAADI. This CDR3 is 12 amino acids long. V lost 10 bases and J 0 bases, leaving 7 bases between the germline ends. The CDR3, as DNA: TGCGCCACACAGGGTAGCAATCAGCCCCAGCATTTT. This encodes CATQGSNQPQHF.

The genes are TRBV5-1 and TRBJ2-7; 9 bases align to TRBD1. With V trimmed by 4 bases and J by 5 bases, 10 bases remained unmatched. The CDR3 sequence is 15 residues long. Germline CDR1 reads SGHRS; CDR2 reads YFSETQ. This chain's CDR3 is CASSDSRDRVHEQYF. In DNA form, the CDR3 reads TGCGCCAGCAGCGACAGCCGGGACAGGGTCCACGAGCAGTACTTC.

This sequence joins TRBV28 and TRBJ2-3; 9 nucleotides agree with TRBD1. This CDR3 has 17 amino acids. With 2 bases clipped from V and 3 bases from J, the junction kept 9 bases outside the gene matches. Germline loops: CDR1 MDHEN, CDR2 SYDVKM. This CDR3 is CASSLDEDRGRTDTQYF. For the CDR3, the DNA is TGTGCCAGCAGTTTAGATGAGGACAGGGGACGTACAGATACGCAGTATTTT.

The gene calls are TRBV6-6 and TRBJ2-5, with D perhaps matching TRBD2 (6 bases). V lost 5 bases to trimming and J lost 1 base, with 8 bases between them. This CDR3 is built from 13 residues. Germline V gene lookup returns CDR1 MNHNY and CDR2 SVGAGI (reference sequence). The CDR3 reads CASSGDFQETQYF. The CDR3 DNA is TGTGCCAGCAGTGGGGACTTCCAAGAGACCCAGTACTTC.

The chain couples TRBV7-2 to TRBJ2-7, with 8 nucleotides matching TRBD2. V dropped 3 bases and J dropped 6; count of bases not matched to a gene: 10. Germline CDR1 SGHTA, CDR2 FQGNSA. The length of the CDR3 is 15 residues. The CDR3 sequence is CASSFDRAGVLEQYF. The CDR3 nucleotides read TGTGCCAGCAGCTTCGACCGAGCGGGGGTCCTCGAGCAGTACTTC. Full variable domain (missing parts from reference TRBV7-2 and TRBJ2-7): GAGVSQSPSNKVTEKGKDVELRCDPISGHTALYWYRQSLGQGLEFLIYFQGNSAPDKSGLPSDRFSAERTGGSVSTLTIQRTQQEDSAVYLCASSFDRAGVLEQYFGPGTRLTVT.

The V call is TRBV7-6, the J call TRBJ1-6, with 8 bases matching TRBD1. This CDR3 region has 15 residues. V shed 6 bases, J shed 6 bases, and the junction held 7 bases outside the gene matches. Germline-derived CDR1 and CDR2 are SGHVS and FNYEAQ. The CDR3 loop is CASSSRTGSNSPLHF. For the CDR3, the DNA is TGTGCCAGCAGTTCCAGGACAGGGAGTAATTCACCCCTCCACTTT.

The rearrangement uses TRBV19 and TRBJ1-1; D is undetermined. From germline, CDR1 is LNHDA and CDR2 SQIVND (reference sequence). Trimming took off 3 bases at V and 3 bases at J, with 5 bases between the two ends. The CDR3 loop spans 12 amino acids. The CDR3 sequence: CASSMGDTEAFF. CDR3 bases: TGTGCCAGTAGTATGGGCGACACTGAAGCTTTCTTT.

Turning to this clone: Other DNA sequences in the same sample also yield this CDR3. This chain uses TRBV25-1 with TRBJ1-4; 12 bases fit TRBD1. Trimming at V came to 3 bases and at J to 8 bases, leaving 4 bases not matched to a gene. This CDR3 comprises 15 residues. CDR1 is MGHDK and CDR2 is SYGVNS in the germline V gene. In nucleotides, the CDR3 is TGTGCCAGCAGTGAGTGGGGGACAGGGGGCGAAAAACTGTTTTTT. Translating it yields CASSEWGTGGEKLFF.

The CDR3 loop reads CSVHWAGNEQFF. DNA of the CDR3: TGCAGCGTTCACTGGGCGGGCAATGAGCAGTTCTTC. This rearrangement joins TRBV29-1 to TRBJ2-1, with a possible D match to TRBD2 (5 bases). The CDR3 totals 12 residues. V lost 5 bases to trimming and J lost 6 bases, with 11 bases between them. Germline V gene lookup returns CDR1 SQVTM and CDR2 ANQGSEA.

The chain uses TRBV4-2 and TRBJ2-1; a weak D match, TRBD1 (6 bases). Germline V CDR1 and CDR2: LGHNA, YNFKEQ. The CDR3 is 18 residues long. V was cut by 0 bases and J by 4 bases, with 19 bases left in between. CDR3 in amino acids: CASSQEVGGRPPYNEQFF. In nucleotides, the CDR3 is TGTGCCAGCAGCCAAGAAGTAGGGGGAAGGCCCCCTTACAATGAGCAGTTCTTC.

For the CDR3, the DNA is TGTGCCACCAGCGGCAGGGTCTCCTACGAGCAGTACTTC. It is translated as CATSGRVSYEQYF. This chain uses TRBV15 with TRBJ2-7; a weak D match, TRBD1 (5 bases). Germline-derived CDR1 and CDR2 are LNHNV and YYDKDF (reference sequence). This CDR3 is built from 13 residues. Between the trimmed V and J ends, which lost 5 bases and 0 bases, there was a span of 8 bases.

This chain connects TRBV6-1 to TRBJ2-3; 11 nucleotides agree with TRBD2. The trim removed 4 bases at V and 4 bases at J, leaving 7 bases unmatched. The CDR3 sequence is 16 residues long. CDR1 is MNHNS, CDR2 SASEGT, per germline. The CDR3 sequence: CASSATSGGLSDTQYF. CDR3 nucleotides: TGTGCCAGCAGTGCAACTAGCGGGGGTTTATCAGATACGCAGTATTTT.

The rearrangement joins TRBV2 to TRBJ2-5; 16 bases line up with TRBD2. V trimming: 8 bases; J trimming: 4 bases; junction bases outside the gene matches: 4. The length of the CDR3 is 15 residues. The V gene's germline CDR1 is SNHLY and CDR2 FYNNEI. CDR3: CASVGTSGGGETQYF. CDR3 in DNA: TGTGCCAGCGTTGGGACTAGCGGGGGGGGAGAGACCCAGTACTTC.

This clone appeared once. The chain employs TRBV2 and TRBJ2-7; 10 positions match TRBD2. Per germline, CDR1 SNHLY and CDR2 FYNNEI. The CDR3 is 14 residues long. The ends lost 6 bases at V and 4 bases at J; junction bases unmatched: 6. The DNA of the CDR3 is TGTGCCAGCAGGCCGGGACTAGCGATGTACGAGCAGTACTTC. Protein sequence: CASRPGLAMYEQYF. Complete variable domain (other parts from reference TRBV2 and TRBJ2-7): EPEVTQTPSHQVTQMGQEVILRCVPISNHLYFYWYRQILGQKVEFLVSFYNNEISEKSEIFDDQFSVERPDGSNFTLKIRSTKLEDSAMYFCASRPGLAMYEQYFGPGTRLTVT.

This chain connects TRBV2 to TRBJ2-5; weak D call: TRBD1 (5 bases). CDR1 SNHLY and CDR2 FYNNEI come from the germline V gene. Deletions cut 5 bases from V and 5 bases from J, with 15 bases between. The CDR3 is 14 residues long. CDR3 DNA: TGTGCCAGCAGTTGGGGCCAGCTCGGGGAGACCCAGTACTTC. Amino acids: CASSWGQLGETQYF.

This clone showed up just a few times. V usage is TRBV6-6 and J usage is TRBJ1-4, with D unclear. The CDR3 contains 14 residues. Germline-derived CDR1 and CDR2 are MNHNY and SVGAGI (reference sequence). Trimming took off 4 bases at V and 7 bases at J, with 13 bases between the two ends. DNA of the CDR3: TGTGCCAGCAGTTGGAGGGAAAGCGGTGAAAAACTGTTTTTT. Protein product: CASSWRESGEKLFF.

This clone was observed once. The rearrangement uses TRBV19 and TRBJ1-5; 9 nucleotides align to TRBD1. The length of the CDR3 is 15 residues. The V gene end was trimmed by 6 bases and the J gene end by 6 bases; junction bases not matched to a gene: 9. Germline-derived CDR1 and CDR2 are LNHDA and SQIVND (reference sequence). CDR3 DNA: TGTGCCAGTAGCCGGGACAGGGAAATGTCTCAGCCCCAGCATTTT. It yields the protein CASSRDREMSQPQHF.

V usage is TRBV25-1 and J usage is TRBJ2-5, with a tentative D call TRBD1 (5 bases). The CDR3 is 16 residues long. Trimming removed 2 bases from V and 3 bases from J, with 16 bases in between. The germline V gene encodes CDR1 MGHDK and CDR2 SYGVNS. This chain's CDR3 is CASSETPPKGKETQYF. The CDR3 DNA reads as TGTGCCAGCAGTGAAACCCCCCCAAAGGGGAAAGAGACCCAGTACTTC.